This T cell receptor (beta chain) was identified in a study of cytomegalovirus exposure and HLA in healthy donors. About the study: Ancestry clustering placed roughly 86% of a few hundred genotyped donors in the Caucasian-associated cluster.

As for this clone: Its antigen is not identified.

Study-wide findings and caveats: A later analysis showed TCR association rates differing by HLA locus, peaking at DRB1 and lowest at HLA-C. When analyzed later, a missense DCLRE1C variant was found to be linked to TCR beta V- and J-gene trimming. Analyzed later, most CMV-associated TCR beta chains appeared HLA-restricted.

The study ran its PCR with 60 Vbeta and 13 Jbeta primers. Using immunoSEQ multiplex PCR, the repertoire was profiled, and TCRdb retains in-frame clones only, with some absent. The ten top clones account for 2.5% to 3%, within a sample of tens of thousands of clones. The CDR3 totals 12 residues. Germline values: CDR1 SGHNT, CDR2 YYREEE (reference sequence). The V end was cut by 4 bases, the J end by 14 bases, with 13 bases between. This clonotype was obtained from a man aged 40-50 years in good health and CMV-seronegative. Material for sequencing was PBMCs. The chain couples TRBV5-4 to TRBJ1-6; D not certain. The CDR3 DNA sequence: TGTGCCAGCAGCCCCCCGGAGGGATCCCTCCACTTT. Protein sequence: CASSPPEGSLHF.